This passage covers 15 T cell receptor beta chains from one sample sequenced in a study of cytomegalovirus exposure and HLA in healthy donors. This PCR relied on a set of 60 Vbeta primers and 13 Jbeta primers. Some clones are missing from TCRdb's copy, which holds only in-frame ones; the method was immunoSEQ multiplex PCR. This sample carries approximately 93,000 clones, roughly 67% of them seen once, and the ten largest clones take approximately 6.3%. Input material: PBMCs. The receptors come from a boy aged 5-17 years in good health and CMV-seropositive.

In this sample, this clone turned up a few times. The chain couples TRBV2 to TRBJ1-2; no definite D call. The germline CDR1 and CDR2 sequences are SNHLY and FYNNEI. V gave up 1 base and J gave up 3 bases, with 6 bases separating them. The CDR3 totals 13 residues. This chain's CDR3 is CASSEDNYYGYTF. CDR3 nucleotides: TGTGCCAGCAGTGAAGACAATTACTATGGCTACACCTTC.

The V gene is TRBV7-3, the J gene TRBJ2-1; TRBD2 might be the D (6 bases). The CDR3 loop spans 15 amino acids. The germline gives CDR1 SGHTA, CDR2 FQGTGA. Between the trimmed V and J ends, which lost 2 bases and 3 bases, there was a span of 11 bases. CDR3 amino acids: CASSLRGNNYNEQFF. The CDR3 DNA follows: TGTGCCAGCAGCTTACGGGGGAATAACTACAATGAGCAGTTCTTC.

The chain recombines TRBV19 with TRBJ2-4; D not resolved. There are 16 residues in the CDR3. Germline V gene sequence: CDR1 LNHDA, CDR2 SQIVND (reference sequence). V was trimmed by 3 bases and J by 1 base, leaving 13 bases between them. The CDR3 sequence is CASSMAYSRAKNIQYF. CDR3 sequence (DNA): TGTGCCAGTAGTATGGCCTATTCGCGGGCCAAAAACATTCAGTACTTC.

This clone was observed a few times. CDR3 in amino acids: CASSSGSYYGYTF. As DNA, the CDR3 is TGTGCCAGCAGCTCCGGGTCTTACTATGGCTACACCTTC. This chain connects TRBV6-6 to TRBJ1-2, with no clear D. This CDR3 has 13 amino acids. Deletions cut 6 bases from V and 3 bases from J, with 11 bases between. Germline V lookup: CDR1 MNHNY, CDR2 SVGAGI (reference sequence).

The chain combines TRBV30 with TRBJ2-7; 8 bases align to TRBD1. This CDR3 has 13 residues. V was pared by 2 bases and J by 6 bases, with 6 bases of the junction left unmatched. The germline V gene has CDR1 GTSNPN and CDR2 SVGIG (reference sequence). This CDR3 is CAWSQGQGSEQYF. The CDR3 DNA is TGTGCCTGGAGTCAAGGACAGGGTAGCGAGCAGTACTTC.

The chain is built from TRBV5-6 and TRBJ1-5; 7 positions match TRBD1. V was pared by 4 bases and J by 2 bases, with 6 bases of the junction left unmatched. The CDR3 covers 15 residues. CDR1 and CDR2 (germline): SGHDT, YYEEEE. The CDR3 DNA follows: TGTGCCAGCAGCATACAGGGGTGGGGCAATCAGCCCCAGCATTTT. Translating gives CASSIQGWGNQPQHF.

V usage is TRBV9 and J usage is TRBJ1-3, with D perhaps matching TRBD1 (6 bases). From germline, CDR1 is SGDLS and CDR2 YYNGEE. Trimming removed 1 base at V and 0 bases at J, with 11 bases between. The CDR3 spans 16 residues. The CDR3 nucleotides are TGTGCCAGCAGCGTACAGGGACACAGCTCTGGAAACACCATATATTTT. Its protein product is CASSVQGHSSGNTIYF. The entire variable domain, with the rest obtained from reference TRBV9 and TRBJ1-3, is as follows: DSGVTQTPKHLITATGQRVTLRCSPRSGDLSVYWYQQSLDQGLQFLIQYYNGEERAKGNILERFSAQQFPDLHSELNLSSLELGDSALYFCASSVQGHSSGNTIYFGEGSWLTVV.

In this sample, this clone turned up a few times. The genes are TRBV6-5 and TRBJ2-1; 7 bases match TRBD2. CDR3 length equals 15 residues. The junction had 13 bases not matched to a gene; V was cut back by 7 bases and J by 7 bases. CDR1 and CDR2 from the germline V gene are MNHEY and SVGAGI. The CDR3: CASMPAGGSGNEQFF. The CDR3 DNA is TGTGCCAGCATGCCGGCGGGCGGGAGTGGGAATGAGCAGTTCTTC.

The rearrangement uses TRBV6-8 and TRBJ2-7; TRBD1 agrees at 7 bases. Germline V CDR1 and CDR2: MNHGY, SAAAGT. The CDR3 sequence is 15 residues long. V lost 4 bases and J lost 7; bases outside the gene matches: 13. The CDR3 region has the DNA TGTGCCAGCAGTTTTCGTGGACAGGCCTGGGGAGAGCAGTACTTC. This encodes CASSFRGQAWGEQYF.

The chain links TRBV2 to TRBJ2-1, with 11 bases lining up with TRBD2. This CDR3 is built from 15 residues. Germline CDR1 SNHLY, CDR2 FYNNEI. Unmatched junction bases numbered 3, after V lost 2 bases and J lost 6 bases. The CDR3 here is CASSETSGGLNEQFF. The CDR3 DNA reads TGTGCCAGCAGTGAAACTAGCGGGGGACTCAATGAGCAGTTCTTC.

This clone was found once. The chain couples TRBV29-1 to TRBJ2-3, with a weak D call TRBD2 (5 bases). Germline-derived CDR1 and CDR2 are SQVTM and ANQGSEA. V lost 4 bases to trimming and J lost 7 bases, with 15 bases between them. CDR3 length: 13 residues. CDR3 in DNA: TGCAGCGTTGTTCCGGGATTAGCAAATACGCAGTATTTT. It specifies CSVVPGLANTQYF.

The V call is TRBV6-5, the J call TRBJ2-7; D is possibly TRBD2 (5 bases). CDR3 length: 15 amino acids. V was clipped by 0 bases and J by 6 bases, with 15 bases between them. The germline gives CDR1 MNHEY, CDR2 SVGAGI. The CDR3 sequence is CASSYSGSRRIEQYF. In DNA form, the CDR3 reads TGTGCCAGCAGTTACTCTGGGAGTAGGAGGATCGAGCAGTACTTC.

CDR3 region: CAWTLSDGGNEQYF. CDR3 nucleotides: TGTGCCTGGACCCTATCTGACGGGGGGAACGAGCAGTACTTC. V and J are TRBV30 and TRBJ2-7; the match to TRBD2 covers 7 bases. Germline trimming cut 4 bases from V and 5 bases from J; bases unmatched to any gene: 11. The CDR3 is 14 amino acids. Germline V gives CDR1 GTSNPN, CDR2 SVGIG (reference sequence).

This clone turned up a few times. The V and J genes are TRBV7-7 and TRBJ2-7; 8 bases align to TRBD2. Unmatched junction bases numbered 5, after V lost 5 bases and J lost 2 bases. From germline, CDR1 is SSHAT and CDR2 FNYEAQ (reference sequence). CDR3 length: 14 residues. CDR3 sequence reads: CASSPSGGTYEQYF. Written as DNA, the CDR3 is TGTGCCAGCAGCCCCTCGGGAGGGACCTACGAGCAGTACTTC. Filled out from reference TRBV7-7 and TRBJ2-7, the complete variable domain reads GAGVSQSPRYKVTKRGQDVTLRCDPISSHATLYWYQQALGQGPEFLTYFNYEAQPDKSGLPSDRFSAERPEGSISTLTIQRTEQRDSAMYRCASSPSGGTYEQYFGPGTRLTVT.

Concerning this clone: Compared with germline, one end of the junction differs, possibly owing to a read error. This sequence joins TRBV5-6 and TRBJ1-5; D unclear. This CDR3 is 15 amino acids long. The germline CDR1 and CDR2 sequences are SGHDT and YYEEEE. CDR3 in amino acids: CASSLALFSNQPQNF. As DNA, the CDR3 is TGTGCCAGCAGCTTGGCCTTATTTAGCAATCAGCCCCAGAATTTT.